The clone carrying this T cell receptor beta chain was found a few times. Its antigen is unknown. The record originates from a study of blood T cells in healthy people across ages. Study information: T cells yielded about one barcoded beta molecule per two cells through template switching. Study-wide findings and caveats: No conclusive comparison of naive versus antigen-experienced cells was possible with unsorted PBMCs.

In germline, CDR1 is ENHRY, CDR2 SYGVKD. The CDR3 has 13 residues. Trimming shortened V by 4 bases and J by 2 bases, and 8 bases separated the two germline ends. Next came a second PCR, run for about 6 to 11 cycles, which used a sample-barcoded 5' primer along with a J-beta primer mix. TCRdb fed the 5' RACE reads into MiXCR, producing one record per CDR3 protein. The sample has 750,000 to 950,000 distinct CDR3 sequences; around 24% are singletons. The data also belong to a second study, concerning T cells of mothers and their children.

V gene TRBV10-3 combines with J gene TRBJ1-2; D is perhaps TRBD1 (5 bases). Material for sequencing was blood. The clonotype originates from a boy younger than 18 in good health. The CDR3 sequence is CAISGQRNYGYTF. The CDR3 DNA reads TGTGCCATCAGTGGACAGAGGAACTATGGCTACACCTTC.